This is a list of T cell receptor beta chains from one sample in a study of blood T cell repertoires in COVID-19. The method was immunoSEQ multiplex PCR; TCRdb's version includes in-frame clones alone and lacks a portion of them. Of around 310,000 clones listed, 90% were seen once; the top ten hold around 0.93%. The material sequenced was peripheral blood. The origin of the receptors is a woman aged 40 to 50 with COVID-19, enrolled during active disease. Both conserved end residues are part of each CDR3. The D gene is left open where the match is weak. Only part of the rows carry a size: once, few, many, or a class if the clone is expanded.

>TRBJ1-5|TRBV7-8|TRBD1|.
CASSSNTGADQPQHF
TGTGCCAGCAGCTCCAATACAGGGGCTGATCAGCCCCAGCATTTT
>TRBJ1-5|TRBV30|.|.
CAWSPTGNQPQHF
TGTGCCTGGAGCCCGACAGGTAATCAGCCCCAGCATTTT
>TRBJ2-7|TRBV6-5|.|.
CASISRTPGDYEQYF
TGTGCCAGCATCAGTCGGACCCCGGGAGACTACGAGCAGTACTTC
>TRBJ1-6|TRBV7-8|.|.
CASSLGQGRSPLHF
TGTGCCAGCAGCTTAGGGCAGGGAAGGTCACCCCTCCACTTT
>TRBJ1-4|TRBV5-4|TRBD1|.
CASSTRQGASEKLFF
TGTGCCAGCAGCACCCGACAGGGGGCGAGTGAAAAACTGTTTTTT
>TRBJ1-1|TRBV5-1|TRBD1|.
CASSLAGGRGVPHTEAFF
TGCGCCAGCAGCTTGGCCGGGGGCAGGGGGGTGCCGCACACTGAAGCTTTCTTT
>TRBJ1-2|TRBV30|.|.
CAWSIGVPTNGYTF
TGTGCCTGGTCCATAGGGGTCCCTACCAATGGCTACACCTTC
>TRBJ2-7|TRBV29-1|TRBD1|.
CSASGTGGNEQYF
TGCAGCGCATCCGGGACAGGGGGTAACGAGCAGTACTTC
>TRBJ2-7|TRBV7-2|TRBD1|.
CASSLRDRGRDEQYF
TGTGCCAGCAGCTTGCGAGACAGGGGAAGGGACGAGCAGTACTTC
>TRBJ1-4|TRBV27|.|.
CATSTGFMDEKLFF
TGTGCCACCTCGACAGGCTTCATGGATGAAAAACTGTTTTTT
>TRBJ2-5|TRBV18|.|.
CASSFALQETQYF
TGTGCCAGCTCCTTCGCACTACAAGAGACCCAGTACTTC
>TRBJ2-2|TRBV6-6|TRBD2|.
CASSLNGGAATGELFF
TGTGCCAGCAGTTTAAACGGGGGGGCGGCCACCGGGGAGCTGTTTTTT
>TRBJ1-1|TRBV21-1|.|once
CASSKARGQETEAFF
TGTGCCAGCAGCAAAGCAAGGGGGCAGGAGACTGAAGCTTTCTTT
>TRBJ1-1|TRBV6-1|.|.
CASSEVAGANTEAFF
TGTGCCAGCAGTGAAGTAGCAGGGGCGAACACTGAAGCTTTCTTT
>TRBJ2-5|TRBV25-1|TRBD1|once
CASSETGVETQYF
TGTGCCAGCAGTGAGACAGGGGTCGAGACCCAGTACTTC